This T cell receptor beta chain was identified during a study of blood T cell repertoires in COVID-19. At the level of the study: Italy, Spain and the United States were the sources of the convalescent and acute COVID-19 samples. Sources were T cells, B-cell-depleted T cells, or PBMCs; the material itself was cDNA or gDNA.

Original handling: Amplification of reference gene primers was used by the study to estimate nucleated cell counts. Sequencing used immunoSEQ multiplex PCR; TCRdb keeps in-frame clones, though not all of them. Clone size and V and J calls were adopted from that table, with D and trimming inferred from the DNA. The sample shows 50,000 to 75,000 clones, roughly 91% of them seen only once. CDR3 length: 17 residues. V dropped 7 bases and J dropped 1 base, with 22 bases sitting between them. Germline V gene lookup returns CDR1 SGHNT and CDR2 YENEEA. Input material: peripheral blood. V is TRBV11-3 and J is TRBJ2-5; D might be TRBD1 (5 bases). This receptor was taken from a human donor in a cohort sampled during active COVID-19. The CDR3 nucleotides read TGTGCCAGCATCCTGGGGCCGCTTTCGAAGGGCCAAGAGACCCAGTACTTC. Protein product: CASILGPLSKGQETQYF.